The 22 T cell receptor beta chains below all came from one sample that was sequenced in a study of regulatory T cells in long-lasting Graves disease. Both iRepertoire HTBI primers and Arm-PCR of CDR3 regions were used to build the TCR beta libraries. TCRdb ran MiXCR on the multiplex PCR reads and lists one entry per CDR3 protein. The top ten hold under 20% of the sample, which has 350,000 to 500,000 distinct CDR3 sequences, approximately 15% seen once. The time point is: newly diagnosed GD, antithyroid drugs for less than 3 months. With RNA extracted from PBMCs as input, the TCR library was made. The same data also went into a second study, on T cells in Graves' hyperthyroidism and ophthalmopathy.

The sample in question was peripheral blood mononuclear cells (PBMCs), obtained at new diagnosis, from a patient treated with antithyroid drugs. Receptors originate from a woman between 50 and 59 years old with Graves disease.

In regard to this clonotype: A clone one base away is much larger, so this may be a read error. The V and J genes are TRBV4-1 and TRBJ1-2; 8 positions match TRBD1. CDR3 size: 14 residues. V trimming: 2 bases; J trimming: 7 bases; junction bases outside the gene matches: 6. Germline V gene lookup returns CDR1 MGHRA and CDR2 YSYEKL. CDR3 residues: CASSQPDRVTGYTF. CDR3 nucleotides: TGCGCCAGCAGCCAACCGGACAGGGTGACTGGCTACACCTTC.

V is TRBV30 and J is TRBJ2-2; D gene unclear. In germline, CDR1 is GTSNPN, CDR2 SVGIG (reference sequence). The CDR3 loop spans 13 amino acids. Trimming pared 6 bases from V and 0 bases from J, leaving 8 bases between. The CDR3 is CACTDANTGELFF. In DNA, the CDR3 is TGTGCCTGTACTGACGCGAACACCGGGGAGCTGTTTTTT.

This clonotype came up many times. This chain uses TRBV20-1 with TRBJ2-7; 9 bases match TRBD1. From germline, CDR1 is DFQATT and CDR2 SNEGSKA (reference sequence). The CDR3 runs 16 residues. V lost 0 bases to trimming and J lost 0 bases; unmatched junction nucleotides: 6. The CDR3 nucleotides read TGCAGTGCTAGAGATGATGCGGGACAGGGCTCCTACGAGCAGTACTTC. Translating gives CSARDDAGQGSYEQYF.

This clonotype came up many times. V gene TRBV7-2 combines with J gene TRBJ1-3; D uncertain. With 1 base removed from V and 0 bases from J, the gap between germline ends came to 10 bases. Germline CDR1 SGHTA, CDR2 FQGNSA. The CDR3 is made up of 16 amino acids. The CDR3 is CASSLVVSNSGNTIYF. The CDR3, as DNA: TGTGCCAGCAGCTTAGTAGTCAGTAACTCTGGAAACACCATATATTTT.

This chain uses TRBV4-1 with TRBJ2-1, with 7 bases aligning to TRBD2. After removal of 4 bases from V and 5 bases from J, the junction contained 14 bases not matched to a gene. Germline-derived CDR1 and CDR2 are MGHRA and YSYEKL. The length of the CDR3 is 17 residues. CDR3 in DNA: TGCGCCAGCAGCCGATCACTAGCGCAGAGGGTCCACAATGAGCAGTTCTTC. Amino acid sequence: CASSRSLAQRVHNEQFF.

This clonotype has a count of ten or more. The J gene is TRBJ2-2, the V gene TRBV28; TRBD2 matches 7 bases. The CDR3 runs 14 residues. Germline values: CDR1 MDHEN, CDR2 SYDVKM. J gave up 2 bases and V 6 bases, and 3 bases lay outside the gene matches. CDR3 residues: CASRGGSNTGELFF. The DNA of the CDR3 is TGTGCCAGCAGGGGCGGGAGCAACACCGGGGAGCTGTTTTTT.

V gene TRBV20-1 combines with J gene TRBJ2-1; 8 bases are shared with TRBD2. The CDR3 has 14 amino acids. Looked up from germline, CDR1 is DFQATT and CDR2 is SNEGSKA (reference sequence). The J segment lost 4 bases and the V segment lost 4 bases, leaving 6 bases of the junction unmatched. The CDR3, as DNA: TGCAGTGCTAACGAGCGGGAGACTTACAATGAGCAGTTCTTC. It yields the protein CSANERETYNEQFF.

The chain carries TRBV20-1 and TRBJ2-5; 8 nucleotides align to TRBD1. This CDR3 is 13 amino acids long. J lost 13 bases, V lost 0 bases, and 10 bases had no gene match. Germline CDR1 reads DFQATT; CDR2 reads SNEGSKA (reference sequence). The CDR3 loop is CSARDIGQGGLYF. Written as DNA, the CDR3 is TGCAGTGCTAGAGATATTGGACAGGGTGGGCTGTACTTC.

In this sample, this clonotype turned up once. A much larger clone lies one base from this, so it may be a read error. The rearrangement links TRBV7-3 to TRBJ2-1; D may be TRBD2 (6 bases). V lost 8 bases, J lost 3 bases, and 20 bases lay in between. Germline loops: CDR1 SGHTA, CDR2 FQGTGA. The CDR3 sequence is 16 residues long. CDR3 in DNA: TGTGCCAGCGGCTCGTCCGGGAGCCAAGTCTACAATGAGCAGTTCTTC. This sequence encodes CASGSSGSQVYNEQFF.

This clonotype has only a few counts. CDR3 sequence reads: CASSYYPSLAGGAGELFF. The CDR3 DNA is TGTGCCAGCAGTTACTACCCCTCTCTAGCGGGAGGGGCCGGGGAGCTGTTTTTT. The genes are TRBV6-5 and TRBJ2-2, with TRBD2 matching over 12 bases. There are 18 residues in the CDR3. With 1 base clipped from V and 6 bases from J, the junction kept 9 bases outside the gene matches. Germline CDR1 reads MNHEY; CDR2 reads SVGAGI.

This rearrangement joins TRBV19 to TRBJ2-7, with 7 bases aligning to TRBD1. Unmatched junction bases numbered 5, after V lost 3 bases and J lost 0 bases. CDR1 and CDR2 (germline): LNHDA, SQIVND (reference sequence). CDR3 size: 15 residues. CDR3 sequence: CASSIGRGSSYEQYF. CDR3 DNA: TGTGCCAGTAGTATCGGCAGGGGGAGCTCCTACGAGCAGTACTTC.

A note on this clonotype: Germline is not matched at one junction end, which may reflect a read error. The chain recombines TRBV5-1 with TRBJ2-1; 8 bases are a match to TRBD2. Germline-derived CDR1 and CDR2 are SGHRS and YFSETQ. This CDR3 has 15 residues. The CDR3 is CASSSAGVTENEQVF. DNA for the CDR3: TGCGCCAGCAGCTCAGCGGGAGTTACGGAGAATGAGCAGGTCTTC.

This sequence joins TRBV5-1 and TRBJ1-6, with D possibly TRBD1 on 6 matching bases. Germline V CDR1 and CDR2: SGHRS, YFSETQ. Deletions cut 4 bases from V and 8 bases from J, with 13 bases between. This CDR3 is built from 14 residues. The CDR3 DNA is TGCGCCAGCAGCCTACAGGGAACTGATTCACCCCTCCACTTT. Protein product: CASSLQGTDSPLHF. Looking up the rest from reference TRBV5-1 and TRBJ1-6 gives the full variable domain: KAGVTQTPRYLIKTRGQQVTLSCSPISGHRSVSWYQQTPGQGLQFLFEYFSETQRNKGNFPGRFSGRQFSNSRSEMNVSTLELGDSALYLCASSLQGTDSPLHFGNGTRLTVT.

The rearrangement uses TRBV18 and TRBJ2-5, with TRBD1 identical over 10 bases. With V trimmed by 5 bases and J by 5 bases, 5 bases remained unmatched. Germline lookup yields CDR1 KGHSH and CDR2 LQKENI. This CDR3 spans 14 amino acids. The CDR3 spells CASSSRTGGETQYF. CDR3 DNA sequence: TGTGCCAGCTCATCAAGGACAGGGGGGGAGACCCAGTACTTC.

This chain links TRBV7-8 with TRBJ1-1; D is perhaps TRBD1 (6 bases). V was pared by 0 bases and J by 2 bases, with 13 bases between. Germline assignment: CDR1 SGHVS and CDR2 FQNEAQ. The CDR3 has 16 amino acids. The DNA for the CDR3 is TGTGCCAGCAGCTTAGCGCTAAGAGGGGGTAACACTGAAGCTTTCTTT. Translating it yields CASSLALRGGNTEAFF.

This clonotype occurred many times. The chain has TRBV6-1 and TRBJ2-1; D not resolved. V was trimmed by 6 bases and J by 0 bases, leaving 15 bases between them. The CDR3 contains 16 residues. Germline values: CDR1 MNHNS, CDR2 SASEGT. This CDR3 is CASRYASYGSYNEQFF. The CDR3 nucleotides are TGTGCCAGCAGATATGCGAGCTACGGCTCCTACAATGAGCAGTTCTTC.

This clonotype appeared many times. V and J are TRBV28 and TRBJ2-2; 9 positions agree with TRBD2. CDR1 and CDR2 from the germline V gene are MDHEN and SYDVKM. The CDR3 totals 15 residues. V lost 6 bases to trimming and J lost 1 base; unmatched junction nucleotides: 3. CDR3 nucleotide sequence: TGTGCCAGCAGCCGAGCGGGAGGGAACACCGGGGAGCTGTTTTTT. Its protein product is CASSRAGGNTGELFF.

This clonotype was detected many times. V usage is TRBV27 and J usage is TRBJ1-1, with D perhaps TRBD1 (5 bases). This CDR3 spans 15 amino acids. Trimming stripped 3 bases from V and 0 bases from J, with 11 bases between. In germline, CDR1 is MNHEY, CDR2 SMNVEV (reference sequence). As DNA, the CDR3 is TGTGCCAGCAGTTTCGGCCAGGGATTGAACACTGAAGCTTTCTTT. Protein: CASSFGQGLNTEAFF.

In this sample, this clonotype turned up a few times. This rearrangement joins TRBV18 to TRBJ2-3; D ambiguous. V lost 0 bases and J 9 bases, leaving 13 bases between the germline ends. Per germline, CDR1 KGHSH and CDR2 LQKENI. The CDR3 has 14 residues. CDR3 nucleotides: TGTGCCAGCTCACCACCGGGCCCAGAAGGAACGCAGTATTTT. It yields the protein CASSPPGPEGTQYF.

This clonotype was seen many times. V usage is TRBV28 and J usage is TRBJ2-5; D is possibly TRBD2 (5 bases). The germline V gene encodes CDR1 MDHEN and CDR2 SYDVKM. Trimming removed 6 bases from V and 1 base from J, with 12 bases in between. The CDR3 sequence is 14 residues long. CDR3 bases: TGTGCCAGCAGGATCGGACTGGCCCAAGAGACCCAGTACTTC. Translation: CASRIGLAQETQYF.

This chain links TRBV6-4 with TRBJ2-3; 9 bases are shared with TRBD2. Germline V gene data show CDR1 as MRHNA and CDR2 as SNTAGT. The V segment lost 7 bases and the J segment 0 bases; nucleotides outside the gene matches: 11. The CDR3 has 17 amino acids. The CDR3 DNA is TGTGCCAGCATCCGAAGACTAGCGGAACCTAGCACAGATACGCAGTATTTT. This codes for CASIRRLAEPSTDTQYF.

In this sample, this clonotype turned up a few times. J is TRBJ1-6 and V is TRBV2; D might be TRBD1 (5 bases). CDR1 and CDR2 (germline): SNHLY, FYNNEI. Trimming pared 8 bases from V and 0 bases from J, leaving 11 bases between. This CDR3 region has 15 residues. The CDR3 sequence: CASSRQGSYNSPLHF. The CDR3 DNA reads as TGTGCCAGCTCCCGGCAGGGCTCCTATAATTCACCCCTCCACTTT.